Below, one TCR beta chain is given with its context. The data belong to a study of shared clonotypes between healthy human individuals. Trimming pared 5 bases from V and 1 base from J, leaving 12 bases between. The CDR3 has 14 amino acids. Germline values: CDR1 SGHNT, CDR2 YYREEE (reference sequence). Donors, healthy HIV-negative adults, lacked recent acute infections or vaccinations. Only in-frame clones appear in the TCRdb table, and some are missing; sequencing was by immunoSEQ multiplex PCR. The sample has approximately 340,000 clones; around two thirds are singletons. The gene calls are TRBV5-4 and TRBJ2-5; unclear D gene. Specimen: memory CD4+ T cells sorted from blood. Documented subset: CD45RA-negative fraction. The receptor was isolated from a man aged 30 to 39 in good health. CDR3 DNA sequence: TGTGCCAGCAGGCCCGAGGCGCTCCAAGAGACCCAGTACTTC. It translates to CASRPEALQETQYF.